The 14 T cell receptor beta chains reported below all come from one sample, sequenced in a study of shared clonotypes between healthy human individuals. TCRdb's table, derived via immunoSEQ multiplex PCR, lists solely in-frame clones and lacks some. The sample has over a million clones, around 97% seen once. Sequencing used naive CD4+ T cells sorted from blood. The subset: CD45RA+ positively selected. The receptors here all came from a man aged 30-40 years in good health.

This clone has just one count. The chain uses TRBV27 and TRBJ2-3, with 8 bases identical to TRBD1. Germline lookup yields CDR1 MNHEY and CDR2 SMNVEV (reference sequence). With V trimmed by 1 base and J by 5 bases, 8 bases remained unmatched. There are 16 residues in the CDR3. The CDR3 spells CASSLYPQGAGDTQYF. CDR3 sequence (DNA): TGTGCCAGCAGTTTATATCCGCAGGGGGCGGGAGATACGCAGTATTTT.

The chain combines TRBV6-6 with TRBJ2-3, with TRBD2 matching over 8 bases. Germline V gene lookup returns CDR1 MNHNY and CDR2 SVGAGI (reference sequence). The CDR3 sequence is 15 residues long. The ends lost 2 bases at V and 5 bases at J; junction bases unmatched: 6. CDR3: CASSYPGTSGDTQYF. The DNA of the CDR3 is TGTGCCAGCAGTTACCCCGGGACTAGTGGAGATACGCAGTATTTT.

V usage is TRBV9 and J usage is TRBJ2-1; no firm D call. This CDR3 contains 14 residues. Germline CDR1 is SGDLS and CDR2 is YYNGEE. V was pared by 0 bases and J by 7 bases, with 11 bases between. Here the CDR3 reads CASSVEDRGNEQFF. As DNA, the CDR3 is TGTGCCAGCAGCGTAGAGGATCGTGGGAATGAGCAGTTCTTC.

DNA of the CDR3: TGTGCCAGTAGTATTGAGGTCGGAACCGGGGAGCTGTTTTTT. It translates to CASSIEVGTGELFF. The chain couples TRBV19 to TRBJ2-2; no definite D call. This CDR3 is 14 amino acids long. Trimming pared 3 bases from V and 5 bases from J, leaving 10 bases between. The germline V gene has CDR1 LNHDA and CDR2 SQIVND (reference sequence).

The V and J genes are TRBV10-3 and TRBJ2-7, with 9 nucleotides matching TRBD2. V was pared by 2 bases and J by 12 bases, with 20 bases of the junction left unmatched. This CDR3 is 17 amino acids long. Germline V gene data show CDR1 as ENHRY and CDR2 as SYGVKD. The CDR3 sequence is CAISEVGSGRASLGVYF. The CDR3 nucleotides are TGTGCCATCAGTGAGGTGGGTAGCGGGAGAGCCAGTCTTGGTGTGTACTTC.

The V call is TRBV21-1, the J call TRBJ2-1; TRBD2 is taken as the D call from the table, unchecked against the DNA. TRBV21-1 is designated a pseudogene. CDR3 size: 17 residues. The CDR3 sequence is CASSQTSGRWIFNEQFF. DNA of the CDR3: TGTGCCAGCAGCCAGACTAGCGGGAGGTGGATATTCAATGAGCAGTTCTTC.

The rearrangement joins TRBV29-1 to TRBJ2-2; D is uncertain. The CDR3 loop spans 12 amino acids. V lost 7 bases and J 5 bases, leaving 11 bases between the germline ends. The V gene's germline CDR1 is SQVTM and CDR2 ANQGSEA. The CDR3 sequence is CSAGSGTGELFF. CDR3 in DNA: TGCAGCGCCGGAAGTGGGACCGGGGAGCTGTTTTTT.

The count of this clone is one. The chain joins TRBV4-1 to TRBJ2-1, with 8 bases matching TRBD2. The germline gives CDR1 MGHRA, CDR2 YSYEKL. The CDR3 is made up of 14 amino acids. J lost 6 bases, V lost 8 bases, and 9 bases had no gene match. The CDR3 coding sequence is TGCGCCAGCTCGGGGGTAGCGGGAACCAATGAGCAGTTCTTC. This codes for CASSGVAGTNEQFF.

V usage is TRBV28 and J usage is TRBJ2-7, with D possibly matching TRBD1 (6 bases). The length of the CDR3 is 15 residues. Germline assignment: CDR1 MDHEN and CDR2 SYDVKM. The germline V and J ends were trimmed by 4 bases and 0 bases, with 13 bases remaining between them. CDR3 protein: CASSSPRGTSYEQYF. The CDR3, as DNA: TGTGCCAGCAGTTCTCCCAGGGGTACCTCCTACGAGCAGTACTTC.

V and J are TRBV28 and TRBJ1-1, with D unresolved. Germline V gene lookup returns CDR1 MDHEN and CDR2 SYDVKM. The V end was cut by 1 base, the J end by 1 base, with 10 bases between. This CDR3 has 15 residues. CDR3 loop: CASSLLTTGNTEAFF. The DNA for the CDR3 is TGTGCCAGCAGTTTATTAACGACCGGGAACACTGAAGCTTTCTTT. Combining the CDR3 with reference TRBV28 and TRBJ1-1 gives the whole variable domain DVKVTQSSRYLVKRTGEKVFLECVQDMDHENMFWYRQDPGLGLRLIYFSYDVKMKEKGDIPEGYSVSREKKERFSLILESASTNQTSMYLCASSLLTTGNTEAFFGQGTRLTVV.

The gene calls are TRBV4-1 and TRBJ1-2; 9 bases align to TRBD1. Trimming took 2 bases from V and 7 from J; bases not matched to a gene: 5. In germline, CDR1 is MGHRA, CDR2 YSYEKL. The CDR3 has 14 residues. DNA of the CDR3: TGCGCCAGCAGCCAATTACAGGGGGCTGGTGGCTACACCTTC. The encoded protein is CASSQLQGAGGYTF.

This rearrangement joins TRBV6-6 to TRBJ2-3, with D possibly being TRBD2 (6 bases). V was pared by 8 bases and J by 2 bases, with 20 bases between. This CDR3 spans 16 amino acids. Per germline, CDR1 MNHNY and CDR2 SVGAGI (reference sequence). The CDR3 bases are TGTGCCAGCGCCCCGGGACTCAACTACTACACAGATACGCAGTATTTT. The encoded protein is CASAPGLNYYTDTQYF.

The V and J genes are TRBV19 and TRBJ1-1; no firm D call. The germline gives CDR1 LNHDA, CDR2 SQIVND (reference sequence). V lost 5 bases and J lost 3, with 10 bases in between. There are 13 residues in the CDR3. Here the CDR3 DNA reads TGTGCCAGTAGTTCGACCTTTTACACTGAAGCTTTCTTT. This gives the protein CASSSTFYTEAFF.

V gene TRBV19 combines with J gene TRBJ1-5; TRBD1 is a possible D gene (5 bases). The ends were cut back, 7 bases at V and 2 bases at J, with 21 bases in the middle. The CDR3 totals 17 residues. The germline CDR1 and CDR2 sequences are LNHDA and SQIVND (reference sequence). CDR3 amino acids: CASTSTERVGGNQPQHF. Here the CDR3 DNA reads TGTGCCAGTACCTCAACCGAACGGGTAGGGGGCAATCAGCCCCAGCATTTT.